One T cell receptor (beta chain) is described in this entry. Trimming stripped 3 bases from V and 3 bases from J, with 12 bases between. Germline V CDR1 and CDR2: SGHDN, FVKESK. The CDR3 loop spans 14 amino acids. These data are taken from a study of blood T cell repertoires in COVID-19. Data came from immunoSEQ multiplex PCR; TCRdb stores just in-frame clones and leaves some out. The sample has roughly 210,000 clones; around 87% are singletons. This clonotype originated in a man aged 25-40 years in a cohort exposed to, infected with or recovered from COVID-19 (not recorded which). The chain carries TRBV14 and TRBJ2-7, with D possibly being TRBD1 (5 bases). The sequenced sample was PBMCs or T cells enriched from blood (not recorded which). CDR3 DNA: TGTGCCAGCAGCCAGAATACAGGTCGCTACGAGCAGTACTTC. Amino acids: CASSQNTGRYEQYF.